Each of the 32 T cell receptor beta chains below was sequenced from the same sample in a study of CD8+ T cells in alopecia areata. After isolation, RNA underwent reverse transcription to generate cDNA as the sequencing template. Sequencing was performed with immunoSEQ multiplex PCR; in TCRdb, only in-frame clones are kept and a portion is missing. The table has 110,000 or so clones, 55% to 80% seen once. Sequencing was done on a sample of CD4+ T cells sorted from blood. The origin of the receptors is a human donor in good health.

This clone was found a few times. The genes are TRBV30 and TRBJ1-1, with D perhaps TRBD1 (6 bases). This CDR3 is 14 amino acids long. Trimming left V 1 base short and J 3 bases short, with 12 bases between. Germline assignment: CDR1 GTSNPN and CDR2 SVGIG (reference sequence). CDR3 residues: CAWSDPGAYTEAFF. CDR3 bases: TGTGCCTGGAGTGATCCAGGGGCTTACACTGAAGCTTTCTTT.

V is TRBV2 and J is TRBJ1-2; D gene ambiguous. Looked up from germline, CDR1 is SNHLY and CDR2 is FYNNEI. This CDR3 region has 14 residues. V lost 7 bases to trimming and J lost 6 bases, with 18 bases between them. CDR3 in amino acids: CASILFRAVDGYTF. Here the CDR3 DNA reads TGTGCCAGCATTCTATTCCGGGCCGTGGATGGCTACACCTTC.

The CDR3 bases are TGTGCCAGCAGGGGACAGGGACAGAACACTGAAGCTTTCTTT. This encodes CASRGQGQNTEAFF. V and J are TRBV6-5 and TRBJ1-1; 9 positions match TRBD1. CDR3 length: 14 amino acids. Trimming took 6 bases from V and 1 from J; bases not matched to a gene: 3. CDR1 is MNHEY and CDR2 is SVGAGI in the germline V gene.

This chain connects TRBV5-1 to TRBJ2-3; the D gene is possibly TRBD1 (5 bases). The CDR3 is made up of 16 amino acids. Trimming cost V 0 bases and J 3 bases, with 14 bases left between them. Germline V gene sequence: CDR1 SGHRS, CDR2 YFSETQ. The CDR3 region has the DNA TGCGCCAGCAGCTTGGGTCAGGGAATGATGACAGATACGCAGTATTTT. Its protein is CASSLGQGMMTDTQYF.

The genes are TRBV2 and TRBJ2-7; TRBD1 matches at 11 bases. Germline V gene sequence: CDR1 SNHLY, CDR2 FYNNEI. Unmatched junction bases numbered 6, after V lost 6 bases and J lost 2 bases. The CDR3 is 15 amino acids. The CDR3 coding sequence is TGTGCCAGCAGGGTGGGACAGGGGGTAACCTACGAGCAGTACTTC. Protein product: CASRVGQGVTYEQYF.

The J gene is TRBJ1-4, the V gene TRBV10-2; D is perhaps TRBD1 (6 bases). V shed 4 bases and J shed 7 bases, with 7 bases lying between them. The CDR3 has 12 amino acids. CDR1 and CDR2 (germline): WSHSY, SAAADI. This CDR3 is CASSVQGEKLFF. In DNA, the CDR3 is TGCGCCAGCAGTGTACAGGGTGAAAAACTGTTTTTT.

In its sample, this clone was seen once. The chain combines TRBV4-1 with TRBJ1-5, with a possible D match to TRBD1 (5 bases). The CDR3 sequence is 15 residues long. Germline V gives CDR1 MGHRA, CDR2 YSYEKL. The V end lost 4 bases, the J end lost 7 bases, and 17 bases lay between the germline ends. The DNA of the CDR3 is TGCGCCAGCAGCCCTGGACAATGGAGGGCCCAGCCCCAGCATTTT. It is translated as CASSPGQWRAQPQHF.

The chain links TRBV6-6 to TRBJ2-3, with D unclear. V lost 0 bases, J lost 2 bases, and 12 bases lay in between. CDR1 is MNHNY, CDR2 SVGAGI, per germline (reference sequence). The CDR3 covers 16 residues. CDR3 sequence (DNA): TGTGCCAGCAGTTACTCGACACGGGTAGACACAGATACGCAGTATTTT. It encodes CASSYSTRVDTDTQYF.

This clone occurred a few times. This chain uses TRBV29-1 with TRBJ2-1; D perhaps matches TRBD2 (6 bases). The CDR3 is made up of 14 amino acids. The V gene's germline CDR1 is SQVTM and CDR2 ANQGSEA. V dropped 5 bases and J dropped 9 bases, with 20 bases sitting between them. The CDR3 region has the DNA TGCAGCGTTACCGCGGGACCGTCCGGGGGTGAGCAGTTCTTC. Protein product: CSVTAGPSGGEQFF.

As to this clone: The sample has other DNA sequences that encode this CDR3 too. The gene calls are TRBV30 and TRBJ2-7; TRBD1 might be the D (6 bases). V gave up 1 base and J gave up 3 bases, with 7 bases separating them. This CDR3 has 12 residues. Germline V CDR1 and CDR2: GTSNPN, SVGIG (reference sequence). CDR3 sequence reads: CAWSARGYEQYF. The CDR3 DNA reads as TGTGCCTGGAGTGCCAGGGGCTACGAGCAGTACTTC.

CDR3 protein: CASDRGGREKLFF. The CDR3 bases are TGTGCCTCCGATCGGGGGGGCCGGGAAAAACTGTTTTTT. The chain links TRBV30 to TRBJ1-4; maybe TRBD1 (6 bases). Trimming took 7 bases from V and 8 from J, leaving 17 bases between them. CDR1 and CDR2 from the germline V gene are GTSNPN and SVGIG (reference sequence). CDR3 size: 13 residues.

V and J are TRBV6-1 and TRBJ1-2; the D gene is possibly TRBD1 (5 bases). This CDR3 contains 15 residues. CDR1 and CDR2 from the germline V gene are MNHNS and SASEGT. Trimming removed 2 bases from V and 2 bases from J, with 12 bases in between. The CDR3 nucleotides are TGTGCCAGCAGTGAATTAGGGGAGGGCAACTATGGCTACACCTTC. Its translation: CASSELGEGNYGYTF.

In its sample, this clone was seen a few times. The chain employs TRBV6-5 and TRBJ1-2; D might be TRBD1 (5 bases). The CDR3 is 12 amino acids. Germline assignment: CDR1 MNHEY and CDR2 SVGAGI. The V end was cut by 6 bases, the J end by 2 bases, with 7 bases between. The CDR3: CASRDTNYGYTF. The CDR3 nucleotides are TGTGCCAGCAGGGACACCAACTATGGCTACACCTTC.

V and J are TRBV25-1 and TRBJ2-6; 7 bases fit TRBD2. CDR3 size: 16 residues. CDR1 is MGHDK and CDR2 is SYGVNS in the germline V gene. The trim removed 8 bases at V and 0 bases at J, leaving 7 bases unmatched. The CDR3, as DNA: TGTGCCAGCGCCTACGGCGGGAGCTCTGGGGCCAACGTCCTGACTTTC. It codes for CASAYGGSSGANVLTF.

This clone turned up a few times. This chain links TRBV15 with TRBJ1-2; D might be TRBD1 (6 bases). This CDR3 has 13 amino acids. Germline V lookup: CDR1 LNHNV, CDR2 YYDKDF (reference sequence). V lost 5 bases, J lost 3 bases, and 10 bases lay in between. Here the CDR3 DNA reads TGTGCCACCAGCCCCGACAGGTACTATGGCTACACCTTC. Translated, it gives CATSPDRYYGYTF. The complete variable domain, with remaining parts taken from reference TRBV15 and TRBJ1-2, reads DAMVIQNPRYQVTQFGKPVTLSCSQTLNHNVMYWYQQKSSQAPKLLFHYYDKDFNNEADTPDNFQSRRPNTSFCFLDIRSPGLGDTAMYLCATSPDRYYGYTFGSGTRLTVV.

The chain carries TRBV7-2 and TRBJ2-3; D is unresolved. Germline CDR1 is SGHTA and CDR2 is FQGNSA. The V end was cut by 2 bases, the J end by 6 bases, with 15 bases between. This CDR3 contains 15 residues. As DNA, the CDR3 is TGTGCCAGCAGCTTAACCCTATACGCCGGGGATACGCAGTATTTT. Translation gives CASSLTLYAGDTQYF.

The V and J genes are TRBV7-9 and TRBJ2-3, with 7 bases fitting TRBD1. V trimming: 5 bases; J trimming: 5 bases; junction bases outside the gene matches: 7. Germline loops: CDR1 SEHNR, CDR2 FQNEAQ (reference sequence). This CDR3 contains 14 residues. This chain's CDR3 is CASSRGGSGDTQYF. CDR3 bases: TGTGCCAGCAGCCGAGGGGGCTCGGGAGATACGCAGTATTTT.

The gene calls are TRBV7-9 and TRBJ1-6; D ambiguous. CDR3 length: 13 amino acids. V dropped 5 bases and J dropped 0 bases, with 2 bases sitting between them. CDR1 and CDR2 (germline): SEHNR, FQNEAQ (reference sequence). In DNA form, the CDR3 reads TGTGCCAGCAGCCTCTCCTATAATTCACCCCTCCACTTT. It encodes CASSLSYNSPLHF.

The rearrangement uses TRBV5-1 and TRBJ1-1; 11 nucleotides match TRBD1. The germline CDR1 and CDR2 sequences are SGHRS and YFSETQ. J gave up 4 bases and V 3 bases, and 8 bases lay outside the gene matches. The CDR3 has 16 amino acids. The CDR3 nucleotides are TGCGCCAGCAGCTCCGGGACAGGGGGAATCGGCACTGAAGCTTTCTTT. It encodes CASSSGTGGIGTEAFF.

The sample holds one count of this clone. As DNA, the CDR3 is TGTGCCAGTAGTATCGCCGAGGGTCCCCTCCACTTT. Amino acids: CASSIAEGPLHF. The chain joins TRBV19 to TRBJ1-6; D ambiguous. The CDR3 length is 12 residues. Germline V gene lookup returns CDR1 LNHDA and CDR2 SQIVND (reference sequence). V was clipped by 3 bases and J by 13 bases, with 10 bases between them.

This clone appeared a few times. The V gene is TRBV4-2, the J gene TRBJ2-2; weak D call: TRBD1 (5 bases). The CDR3 totals 16 residues. V was cut by 0 bases and J by 4 bases, with 12 bases left in between. Germline lookup yields CDR1 LGHNA and CDR2 YNFKEQ. DNA of the CDR3: TGTGCCAGCAGCCAAGATGGCAGGGCGAGCACCGGGGAGCTGTTTTTT. It codes for CASSQDGRASTGELFF.

The J gene is TRBJ2-7, the V gene TRBV10-3, with D maybe TRBD2 (6 bases). Germline-derived CDR1 and CDR2 are ENHRY and SYGVKD. Trimming stripped 5 bases from V and 5 bases from J, with 10 bases between. The CDR3 covers 12 residues. The CDR3 coding sequence is TGTGCCATCAGTCCCGGGGGAGACGAGCAGTACTTC. Protein sequence: CAISPGGDEQYF.

V usage is TRBV5-1 and J usage is TRBJ1-6, with 9 bases lining up with TRBD1. Per germline, CDR1 SGHRS and CDR2 YFSETQ. The CDR3 runs 14 residues. With V trimmed by 4 bases and J by 13 bases, 9 bases remained unmatched. In DNA form, the CDR3 reads TGCGCCAGCAGCCACACCGGGACAGGGAGCCCCCTCCACTTT. It is translated as CASSHTGTGSPLHF.

The chain carries TRBV29-1 and TRBJ2-3, with 8 positions matching TRBD1. The CDR3 has 14 residues. Germline lookup yields CDR1 SQVTM and CDR2 ANQGSEA. With V trimmed by 3 bases and J by 3 bases, 5 bases remained unmatched. CDR3 nucleotide sequence: TGCAGCGTTGAGCGCCGGACAGGGACAGATACGCAGTATTTT. Its protein product is CSVERRTGTDTQYF.

The chain employs TRBV11-2 and TRBJ2-1; TRBD1 matches 9 bases. V lost 3 bases to trimming and J lost 4 bases; unmatched junction nucleotides: 4. Per germline, CDR1 SGHAT and CDR2 FQNNGV. The CDR3 sequence is 15 residues long. Here the CDR3 reads CASSFGQGPYNEQFF. The CDR3 DNA reads as TGTGCCAGCAGCTTCGGACAGGGGCCGTACAATGAGCAGTTCTTC.

CDR3 in amino acids: CASSVTSGTNNEQFF. The CDR3 bases are TGCGCCAGCAGCGTAACTAGCGGGACCAACAATGAGCAGTTCTTC. This chain connects TRBV4-1 to TRBJ2-1; 10 positions match TRBD2. The CDR3 is 15 residues long. From germline, CDR1 is MGHRA and CDR2 YSYEKL. After removal of 5 bases from V and 5 bases from J, the junction contained 6 bases not matched to a gene.

The V and J genes are TRBV2 and TRBJ2-3; 11 nucleotides align to TRBD1. Losses at the gene ends were 6 bases for V and 5 bases for J; bases not matched to a gene: 4. The CDR3 contains 14 residues. Germline loops: CDR1 SNHLY, CDR2 FYNNEI. CDR3 sequence (DNA): TGTGCCAGCAGCGAGGACAGGGGGCAAGATACGCAGTATTTT. As protein: CASSEDRGQDTQYF.

The chain links TRBV7-2 to TRBJ2-3; D may match TRBD1 or TRBD2 (5 bases each). Germline V gene sequence: CDR1 SGHTA, CDR2 FQGNSA. V was shortened by 3 bases and J by 2 bases, with 9 bases between the two germline ends. CDR3 length: 14 amino acids. The CDR3 region is CASSFSGATDTQYF. The CDR3, as DNA: TGTGCCAGCAGCTTTTCCGGGGCCACAGATACGCAGTATTTT. The whole variable domain, filled in from reference TRBV7-2 and TRBJ2-3, reads GAGVSQSPSNKVTEKGKDVELRCDPISGHTALYWYRQSLGQGLEFLIYFQGNSAPDKSGLPSDRFSAERTGGSVSTLTIQRTQQEDSAVYLCASSFSGATDTQYFGPGTRLTVL.

The chain couples TRBV6-5 to TRBJ2-1, with 7 bases matching TRBD2. J was trimmed by 2 bases and V by 2 bases; bases with no gene match: 6. CDR3 length: 16 amino acids. Germline V gene lookup returns CDR1 MNHEY and CDR2 SVGAGI. The CDR3 nucleotides read TGTGCCAGCAGTTACGACGGAGCGGGAACCTACAATGAGCAGTTCTTC. Amino acid sequence: CASSYDGAGTYNEQFF.

CDR3 protein: CASSLGVVPIQYF. CDR3 nucleotide sequence: TGTGCCAGCAGCTTGGGGGTGGTACCCATTCAGTACTTC. J is TRBJ2-4 and V is TRBV5-6; D uncertain. The ends were cut back, 0 bases at V and 9 bases at J, with 10 bases in the middle. The CDR3 totals 13 residues. Germline CDR1 is SGHDT and CDR2 is YYEEEE.

The chain combines TRBV5-1 with TRBJ1-4; D not certain. Per the germline V gene, CDR1 is SGHRS and CDR2 is YFSETQ. The CDR3 extends over 14 amino acids. V was clipped by 4 bases and J by 7 bases, with 14 bases between them. CDR3 amino acids: CASSLSPGSEKLFF. In DNA, the CDR3 is TGCGCCAGCAGCCTGAGTCCCGGGAGTGAAAAACTGTTTTTT.

This clone was found once. V usage is TRBV27 and J usage is TRBJ2-5; D is possibly TRBD2 (7 bases). V lost 8 bases and J lost 7, with 17 bases in between. The germline CDR1 and CDR2 sequences are MNHEY and SMNVEV (reference sequence). The CDR3 totals 13 residues. CDR3 nucleotide sequence: TGTGCCAGCGAGTCTCTGGGAGGGGGGACCCAGTACTTC. This codes for CASESLGGGTQYF.